The 25 T cell receptor beta chains below come from one sample, sequenced in a study of blood T cell repertoires in COVID-19. Method: immunoSEQ multiplex PCR; TCRdb's copy keeps in-frame clones and lacks some. The sample yields about 200,000 clones, around 94% seen once. Sequencing used peripheral blood. Receptors were obtained from a man aged 30 to 39 with COVID-19, enrolled during active disease.

The gene calls are TRBV3-1 (or the pseudogene TRBV3-2) and TRBJ1-1; D uncertain. The V end lost 1 base, the J end lost 1 base, and 13 bases lay between the germline ends. The CDR3 has 16 amino acids. Germline V gene lookup returns CDR1 LGHDT and CDR2 YNNKEL (reference sequence). The chain's CDR3 is CASSQGIRHRNTEAFF. The CDR3 nucleotides read TGTGCCAGCAGCCAAGGCATAAGACACAGGAACACTGAAGCTTTCTTT.

The rearrangement uses TRBV18 and TRBJ1-2; perhaps TRBD1 as D (6 bases). V dropped 4 bases and J dropped 0 bases, with 15 bases sitting between them. Germline V gives CDR1 KGHSH, CDR2 LQKENI. The CDR3 consists of 16 residues. CDR3 amino acids: CASSLATGRANYGYTF. The DNA for the CDR3 is TGTGCCAGCTCACTTGCCACAGGGCGGGCTAACTATGGCTACACCTTC.

The chain carries TRBV3-1 (or the pseudogene TRBV3-2) and TRBJ2-7; 7 bases are shared with TRBD1. The CDR3 loop spans 15 amino acids. CDR1 is LGHDT and CDR2 is YNNKEL in the germline V gene (reference sequence). V trimming: 4 bases; J trimming: 2 bases; junction bases outside the gene matches: 8. The CDR3 loop is CASSRQGIMAYEQYF. The DNA of the CDR3 is TGTGCCAGCAGCCGACAGGGTATAATGGCCTACGAGCAGTACTTC.

The CDR3 DNA reads TGCGCCAGCAGCTTGGGGGCAGGGGATGAAAAACTGTTTTTT. Protein: CASSLGAGDEKLFF. This chain connects TRBV5-1 to TRBJ1-4; TRBD1 is a possible D gene (6 bases). CDR1 SGHRS and CDR2 YFSETQ come from the germline V gene. V shed 0 bases and J shed 6 bases, with 9 bases lying between them. This CDR3 is built from 14 residues.

The chain joins TRBV19 to TRBJ1-1; TRBD1 agrees at 11 bases. The CDR3 runs 17 residues. Per germline, CDR1 LNHDA and CDR2 SQIVND (reference sequence). Germline trimming cut 7 bases from V and 3 bases from J; bases unmatched to any gene: 13. CDR3 coding DNA: TGTGCCAGTACCCCGGACGGACAGGGGGCCATTTACACTGAAGCTTTCTTT. Encoded protein: CASTPDGQGAIYTEAFF.

The genes are TRBV30 and TRBJ1-6, with D possibly matching TRBD1 (6 bases). Germline values: CDR1 GTSNPN, CDR2 SVGIG (reference sequence). Deletions cut 1 base from V and 6 bases from J, with 13 bases between. CDR3 size: 15 residues. The CDR3 bases are TGTGCCTGGAGTGCCCGGGGGGGGCTTAATTCACCCCTCCACTTT. Translating it yields CAWSARGGLNSPLHF.

This clone was picked up one time. The chain has TRBV3-1 (or the pseudogene TRBV3-2) and TRBJ1-2; TRBD1 aligns across 7 bases. The V and J ends lost 4 bases and 1 base, in that order; junction bases with no gene match: 0. Per germline, CDR1 LGHDT and CDR2 YNNKEL (reference sequence). CDR3 length: 13 amino acids. CDR3 in amino acids: CASSRQGNYGYTF. CDR3 in DNA: TGTGCCAGCAGCCGACAGGGTAACTATGGCTACACCTTC.

The chain recombines TRBV14 with TRBJ2-1; 9 nucleotides line up with TRBD2. After removal of 4 bases from V and 3 bases from J, the junction contained 1 base not matched to a gene. The CDR3 is 14 amino acids. CDR1 SGHDN and CDR2 FVKESK come from the germline V gene. CDR3 residues: CASSLAGVYNEQFF. The CDR3 DNA is TGTGCCAGCAGCCTAGCGGGGGTCTACAATGAGCAGTTCTTC.

The chain has TRBV18 and TRBJ1-3; D remains ambiguous. Per germline, CDR1 KGHSH and CDR2 LQKENI. With 1 base removed from V and 1 base from J, the gap between germline ends came to 11 bases. The CDR3 spans 16 residues. The CDR3 reads CASSPRASFSGNTIYF. Written as DNA, the CDR3 is TGTGCCAGCTCACCACGGGCCTCGTTTTCTGGAAACACCATATATTTT.

The CDR3 protein is CASSLEVGSSYNEQFF. DNA for the CDR3: TGCGCCAGCAGCTTGGAGGTCGGGAGCTCCTACAATGAGCAGTTCTTC. The chain recombines TRBV5-1 with TRBJ2-1; weak D call: TRBD2 (6 bases). This CDR3 contains 16 residues. V gave up 0 bases and J gave up 0 bases, with 10 bases separating them. Germline CDR1 is SGHRS and CDR2 is YFSETQ.

V and J are TRBV7-2 and TRBJ2-1; 8 positions match TRBD1. The CDR3 is 15 residues long. Germline V gene data show CDR1 as SGHTA and CDR2 as FQGNSA. V was pared by 7 bases and J by 5 bases, with 10 bases of the junction left unmatched. The CDR3 protein is CASNIQGDRDNEQFF. The CDR3 region has the DNA TGTGCCAGCAACATACAGGGGGACCGGGACAATGAGCAGTTCTTC.

The chain has TRBV4-1 and TRBJ2-3, with 11 bases aligning to TRBD2. The CDR3 totals 19 residues. V lost 0 bases to trimming and J lost 0 bases; unmatched junction nucleotides: 8. Germline CDR1 and CDR2: MGHRA and YSYEKL. CDR3 loop: CASSQDFAGLADSTDTQYF. CDR3 bases: TGCGCCAGCAGCCAAGATTTCGCGGGACTAGCGGATAGCACAGATACGCAGTATTTT.

A few counts support this clone. This sequence joins TRBV6-2 or TRBV6-3 and TRBJ1-2; D might be TRBD1 (6 bases). CDR3 length equals 13 residues. The germline gives CDR1 MNHEY, CDR2 SVGEGT. The V and J ends lost 6 bases and 4 bases respectively, with 12 bases between them. The CDR3 loop reads CASSLGQLYGYTF. The DNA for the CDR3 is TGTGCCAGCAGCCTGGGACAACTCTATGGCTACACCTTC.

This chain connects TRBV2 to TRBJ1-5; tentatively, D is TRBD1 (5 bases). The germline gives CDR1 SNHLY, CDR2 FYNNEI. Trimming took off 1 base at V and 4 bases at J, with 11 bases between the two ends. This CDR3 contains 15 residues. The CDR3 nucleotides read TGTGCCAGCAGTGAAGTAGGGGCCCCGAATCAGCCCCAGCATTTT. Its translation is CASSEVGAPNQPQHF. The whole variable domain, filled in from reference TRBV2 and TRBJ1-5, reads EPEVTQTPSHQVTQMGQEVILRCVPISNHLYFYWYRQILGQKVEFLVSFYNNEISEKSEIFDDQFSVERPDGSNFTLKIRSTKLEDSAMYFCASSEVGAPNQPQHFGDGTRLSIL.

The chain has TRBV6-5 and TRBJ1-2; D perhaps matches TRBD1 (5 bases). Trimming removed 4 bases from V and 8 bases from J, with 14 bases in between. Per the germline V gene, CDR1 is MNHEY and CDR2 is SVGAGI. There are 13 residues in the CDR3. The CDR3 coding sequence is TGTGCCAGCAGTTCGGACAAAGCGAAGGGCTACACCTTC. As protein: CASSSDKAKGYTF.

This chain links TRBV10-3 with TRBJ2-4; 13 nucleotides align to TRBD2. The ends lost 0 bases at V and 6 bases at J; junction bases unmatched: 5. The germline gives CDR1 ENHRY, CDR2 SYGVKD. The CDR3 has 17 residues. The CDR3 DNA reads as TGTGCCATCAGTGAGTCGACTAGCGGGGGGTCGGCAAACATTCAGTACTTC. This gives the protein CAISESTSGGSANIQYF.

This chain connects TRBV6-1 to TRBJ1-4, with 8 bases fitting TRBD1. From germline, CDR1 is MNHNS and CDR2 SASEGT. J lost 0 bases, V lost 0 bases, and 9 bases had no gene match. This CDR3 is built from 19 residues. The CDR3 sequence is CASSEALRDRIATNEKLFF. The CDR3 DNA sequence: TGTGCCAGCAGTGAAGCGCTTCGGGACAGGATTGCAACTAATGAAAAACTGTTTTTT.

The chain has TRBV5-4 and TRBJ1-1, with D hard to call. With 4 bases removed from V and 5 bases from J, the gap between germline ends came to 15 bases. The CDR3 totals 14 residues. The germline V gene has CDR1 SGHNT and CDR2 YYREEE (reference sequence). The CDR3 sequence: CASSLDGVRTEAFF. CDR3 DNA: TGTGCCAGCAGCCTGGACGGGGTTAGGACTGAAGCTTTCTTT.

The chain combines TRBV3-1 (or the pseudogene TRBV3-2) with TRBJ1-2; TRBD1 matches 9 bases. J was trimmed by 2 bases and V by 0 bases; bases with no gene match: 13. The V gene's germline CDR1 is LGHDT and CDR2 YNNKEL (reference sequence). This CDR3 is 19 amino acids long. CDR3 sequence reads: CASSQEHGTGPYLNYGYTF. The CDR3 DNA follows: TGTGCCAGCAGCCAAGAACATGGGACAGGGCCCTATTTAAACTATGGCTACACCTTC.

The rearrangement uses TRBV19 and TRBJ1-2; 7 nucleotides line up with TRBD1. This CDR3 is 16 amino acids long. The V segment lost 3 bases and the J segment 1 base; nucleotides outside the gene matches: 8. The V gene's germline CDR1 is LNHDA and CDR2 SQIVND (reference sequence). The CDR3 spells CASSIQLTGSNYGYTF. CDR3 DNA: TGTGCCAGTAGTATTCAGTTGACAGGGAGTAACTATGGCTACACCTTC. Complete variable domain (other parts from reference TRBV19 and TRBJ1-2): DGGITQSPKYLFRKEGQNVTLSCEQNLNHDAMYWYRQDPGQGLRLIYYSQIVNDFQKGDIAEGYSVSREKKESFPLTVTSAQKNPTAFYLCASSIQLTGSNYGYTFGSGTRLTVV.

The rearrangement joins TRBV30 to TRBJ1-6, with TRBD1 matching over 7 bases. Germline-derived CDR1 and CDR2 are GTSNPN and SVGIG (reference sequence). J lost 1 base, V lost 2 bases, and 2 bases had no gene match. The CDR3 is made up of 15 amino acids. This CDR3 is CAWSPGGSYNSPLHF. As DNA, the CDR3 is TGTGCCTGGAGTCCAGGGGGGTCCTATAATTCACCCCTCCACTTT.

This clone was observed a handful of times. V gene TRBV2 combines with J gene TRBJ2-7, with a tentative D call TRBD1 (6 bases). With 7 bases removed from V and 6 bases from J, the gap between germline ends came to 13 bases. Germline V gives CDR1 SNHLY, CDR2 FYNNEI. The CDR3 runs to 12 residues. The CDR3 is CASTFTGTEQYF. CDR3 in DNA: TGTGCCAGCACCTTCACAGGGACCGAGCAGTACTTC.

The chain employs TRBV6-1 and TRBJ2-4, with D unclear. V was pared by 2 bases and J by 0 bases, with 11 bases between. Germline-derived CDR1 and CDR2 are MNHNS and SASEGT. This CDR3 has 16 residues. CDR3 amino acids: CASSEIGDLAKNIQYF. CDR3 coding DNA: TGTGCCAGCAGTGAAATCGGAGATCTAGCCAAAAACATTCAGTACTTC.

This chain uses TRBV6-5 with TRBJ2-6; unclear D gene. Germline CDR1 MNHEY, CDR2 SVGAGI. The ends were cut back, 11 bases at V and 1 base at J, with 9 bases in the middle. The CDR3 covers 13 residues. DNA for the CDR3: TGTGCCGGTTCGGTTTCTGGGGCCAACGTCCTGACTTTC. This codes for CAGSVSGANVLTF.

V is TRBV19 and J is TRBJ1-3; 8 bases are a match to TRBD1. Trimming took 5 bases from V and 4 from J; bases not matched to a gene: 10. Germline CDR1 LNHDA, CDR2 SQIVND (reference sequence). CDR3 length equals 16 residues. The CDR3 DNA reads TGTGCCAGTAGTCCTATCCAGGGGGCAGTAGGAAACACCATATATTTT. It encodes CASSPIQGAVGNTIYF.